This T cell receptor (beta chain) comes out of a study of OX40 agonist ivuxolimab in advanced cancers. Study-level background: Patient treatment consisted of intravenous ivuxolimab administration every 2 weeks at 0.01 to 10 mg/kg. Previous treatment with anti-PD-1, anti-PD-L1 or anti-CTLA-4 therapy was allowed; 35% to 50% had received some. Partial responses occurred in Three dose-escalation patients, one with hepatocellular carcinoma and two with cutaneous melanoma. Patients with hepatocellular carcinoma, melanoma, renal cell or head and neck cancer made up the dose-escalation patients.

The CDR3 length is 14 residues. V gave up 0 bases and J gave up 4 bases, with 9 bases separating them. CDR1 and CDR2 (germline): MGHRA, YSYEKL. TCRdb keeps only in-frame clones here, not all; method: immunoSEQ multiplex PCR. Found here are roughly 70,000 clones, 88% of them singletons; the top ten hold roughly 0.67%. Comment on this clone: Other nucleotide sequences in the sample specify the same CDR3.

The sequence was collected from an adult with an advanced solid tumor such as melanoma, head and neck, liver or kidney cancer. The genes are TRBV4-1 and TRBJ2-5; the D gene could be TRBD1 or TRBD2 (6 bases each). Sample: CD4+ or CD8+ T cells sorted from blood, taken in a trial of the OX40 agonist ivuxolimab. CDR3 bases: TGCGCCAGCAGCCAAGATTGGGGGGCAGAGACCCAGTACTTC. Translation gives CASSQDWGAETQYF.